Listed below are T cell receptor beta chains from one sample, sequenced in a study of Ad26.COV2.S vaccination and SARS-CoV-2 variants. Clones were read by immunoSEQ multiplex PCR, and TCRdb kept only the in-frame ones, dropping some. Counted here are about 680,000 clones, around 89% occurring once; the ten biggest clones make up roughly 1.5%. This sample comprised peripheral blood, obtained in a trial of Ad26.COV2.S vaccine versus placebo. All receptors derive from a person aged 18 to 59 who received the Ad26.COV2.S COVID-19 vaccine or a placebo. CDR3s include the opening cysteine and the closing phenylalanine or tryptophan.

>TRBV7-2
CASSLWEGLIGELFF
>TRBV7-6
CASSPLSTGELFF
>TRBV18
CASSRDRAEQYF
>TRBV10-3
CATLPSAGGNEQFF
>TRBV19
CASSIDRDTEAFF
>TRBV6-5
CASRLADSTDTQYF
>TRBV18
CASSPPGTGANVLTF
>TRBV6-2/TRBV6-3
CASSLAGAPSYEQYF
>TRBV10-3
CAISEGRLAGGYNEQFF
>TRBV24-1
CATSDPRTSGGANTGELFF
>TRBV20-1
CSASSASGSHNEQFF
>TRBV7-8
CATGVGNNEKLFF
>TRBV10-3
CATYRGQSSGANVLTF
>TRBV6-5
CASSYTDSGGNEQFF
>TRBV4-3
CASSQAPQYTQYF
>TRBV7-6
CASSSTGDDPGNTIYF
>TRBV10-2
CASSESSGRAGEQFF
>TRBV14
CASSPPGQGNTIYF
>TRBV10-3
CAISAGQVSNQPQHF
>TRBV10-3
CAISDSTGVSYNEQFF
>TRBV3-1/TRBV3-2
CASSRDRDNYEQYF
>TRBV24-1
CATSDSPPSGRINEQFF
>TRBV5-6
CASSLDFSSNTEAFF
>TRBV7-2
CASSLRSGRETQYF
>TRBV7-9
CASSPLAGGSSYEQYF
>TRBV9
CASSVESLDSTLSYEQYF
>TRBV11-2
CASSLSTAGYEQYF
>TRBV29-1
CSVPPGQGLGNGYTF
>TRBV4-2
CASSQGGEPETQYF
>TRBV6-5
CASSYSYRTVLGEQYF
>TRBV7-2
CASSLVGGRRETQYF
>TRBV30
CAWSARTEGGYTF
>TRBV7-2
CASSLVAGGGNQPQHF
>TRBV7-2
CASSLAGDTLYEQYF
>TRBV7-2
CASSFATGEFYEQYF
>TRBV18
CASSPPTASSYNSPLHF
>TRBV29-1
CSVGKAGLNTEAFF
>TRBV27
CASILSPGTGGDNEQFF
>TRBV6-5
CATSSGLPETQYF
>TRBV3-1/TRBV3-2
CASSQEWGGNQPQHF
>TRBV19
CASSAGTSGNNEQFF
>TRBV6-6
CASSDQGAEQFF
>TRBV6-5
CASRSRGNYEQYF
>TRBV19
CASTTRTWDGYTF
>TRBV18
CASSPPGTVINNEQFF
>TRBV11-2
CASSLTLEQYF
>TRBV18
CASSDLDGWNTEAFF
>TRBV4-2
CASSQAGTVKSPLHF
>TRBV7-2
CASSPTTGRDNSPLHF